This T cell receptor beta chain was identified during a study of CD4+ T cells in melanoma. V was cut by 0 bases and J by 6 bases, with 9 bases left in between. The CDR3 has 14 residues. Per the germline V gene, CDR1 is SGDLS and CDR2 is YYNGEE. The table came from immunoSEQ multiplex PCR; TCRdb's copy has only in-frame clones and leaves some out. Among about 55,000 clones listed, approximately 70% were seen once. General study findings and limits: Diverse differentiation states were reported for melanoma neoantigen-specific CD4+ T cells.

Of note for this clone: The antigen is not known.

The sample consisted of tumor tissue. This TCR derives from a human donor with melanoma. The V and J genes are TRBV9 and TRBJ1-4; D is undetermined. The CDR3 sequence is CASSVDRGHEKLFF. CDR3 nucleotide sequence: TGTGCCAGCAGCGTAGACAGAGGGCATGAAAAACTGTTTTTT.